A selection of T cell receptor beta chains follows, all from one sample in a study of T cell repertoires in cytomegalovirus infection. MiXCR, run by TCRdb on the reads, gives a single entry per CDR3 protein. The sample yields under 350,000 distinct CDR3 sequences, about 8.8% seen once. Sequencing input: PBMCs. The receptor set was obtained from a human donor in good health (CMV status not recorded). Some clones in this sample may be carry-over from other donors' samples. Both conserved end residues are part of each CDR3. D genes are given only for firm matches. Part of the rows lack a size; the others show once, few, many or a class for expanded clones.

V gene	J gene	clone size	D gene	CDR3 DNA	CDR3 protein
TRBV20-1	TRBJ2-5	many	.	TGCAGTGCTAGAGATGGGGGACTAGAGACCCAGTACTTC	CSARDGGLETQYF
TRBV4-1	TRBJ1-5	many	.	TGCGCCAGCAGCCAAGAAAGAGGGAGTAGCAATCAGCCCCAGCATTTT	CASSQERGSSNQPQHF
TRBV4-1	TRBJ2-1	many	TRBD1	TGCGCCAGCAGCCAAGGACAGGGAGAAGAGGATGAGCAGTTCTTC	CASSQGQGEEDEQFF
TRBV7-9	TRBJ1-4	.	.	TGTGCCAGCAGCTTAAGGGGCTCCCCCGCGCCGCTTAATGAAAAACTGTTTTTT	CASSLRGSPAPLNEKLFF
TRBV20-1	TRBJ2-7	few	TRBD2	TGCAGTGCTAGAGATACGATACGGCTAGCGGCCAATGAACCCGAGCAGTACTTC	CSARDTIRLAANEPEQYF
TRBV7-2	TRBJ1-3	many	TRBD1	TGTGCCAGCAGCTTAAGGACAGGGTCTGGAAACACCATATATTTT	CASSLRTGSGNTIYF
TRBV20-1	TRBJ1-1	many	.	TGCAGTGCTAGAGACGAGGGCAGCATGAACACTGAAGCTTTCTTT	CSARDEGSMNTEAFF
TRBV7-6	TRBJ2-1	many	.	TGTGCCAGCAGCCCCGCCCCTGGAACCAGCTCCTACAATGAGCAGTTCTTC	CASSPAPGTSSYNEQFF
TRBV6-2/TRBV6-3	TRBJ1-1	many	.	TGTGCCAGCATCCCCGGGGACACAAATGAAGCTTTCTTT	CASIPGDTNEAFF
TRBV10-3	TRBJ2-1	few	.	TGTGCCATCAGTCCGAGAGCGGATGAGCAGTTCTTC	CAISPRADEQFF
TRBV11-2	TRBJ2-5	many	TRBD1	TGTGCCAGCAGCCGGGACAGGCTACAAGAGACCCAGTACTTC	CASSRDRLQETQYF
TRBV7-3	TRBJ2-6	many	.	TGTGCCAGCAGCTTACAGGGATCAGCTTTAAGTGGGGCCAACGTCCTGACTTTC	CASSLQGSALSGANVLTF
TRBV6-1	TRBJ1-1	many	.	TGTGCCAGCAGTGAAAGGGGTCCCATCACTGAAGCTTTCTTT	CASSERGPITEAFF
TRBV14	TRBJ1-1	many	.	TGTGCCAGCAGCCTCACCCGGGGGGTGACTGAAGCTTTCTTT	CASSLTRGVTEAFF
TRBV7-2	TRBJ1-3	many	.	TGTGCCAGCAGCCCTGAGGACAGATCTGGAAACACCATATATTTT	CASSPEDRSGNTIYF
TRBV23-1	TRBJ1-5	few	.	TGCGCCAGCAGTCGACCATTCCCCCAGCATTTT	CASSRPFPQHF
TRBV20-1	TRBJ2-3	few	.	TGCAGTGCTAGACGCTCACCCGTTTGGAGCACAGATACGCAGTATTTT	CSARRSPVWSTDTQYF
TRBV28	TRBJ1-6	many	.	TGTGCCAGCAGTTTGCCCGACAGCCATAATTCACCCCTCCACTTT	CASSLPDSHNSPLHF
TRBV7-2	TRBJ2-3	many	.	TGTGCCAGCAGGGGGTCCACAGATACGCAGTATTTT	CASRGSTDTQYF
TRBV20-1	TRBJ2-3	many	.	TGCAGTGCTAGACTAGGAGATACGCAGTATTTT	CSARLGDTQYF
TRBV6-2/TRBV6-3	TRBJ1-2	many	TRBD1	TGTGCCAGCAGGCCAATTGACAGGGCGCGAGTCTATGGCTACACCTTC	CASRPIDRARVYGYTF
TRBV12-3/TRBV12-4	TRBJ1-1	.	.	TGTGCCAGCAGCCAGACAGGCCCGAACACTGAAGCTTTCTTT	CASSQTGPNTEAFF
TRBV9	TRBJ2-1	.	.	TGTGCCAGCAGTGCAACCGGGACTTCCTACAATGAGCAGTTCTTC	CASSATGTSYNEQFF
TRBV6-2/TRBV6-3	TRBJ1-1	many	.	TGTGCCAGCAGCCCTCTCAGGTTAGATAACACTGAAGCTTTCTTT	CASSPLRLDNTEAFF
TRBV7-3	TRBJ2-3	many	.	TGTGCCAGCAGCTTGACAGGGACTCGGCCAGATACGCAGTATTTT	CASSLTGTRPDTQYF
TRBV7-9	TRBJ1-2	many	TRBD1	TGTGCCAGCAGCCTCGGACAGGGGGCCAATGGCTACACCTTC	CASSLGQGANGYTF
TRBV12-3/TRBV12-4	TRBJ2-5	many	TRBD2	TGTGCCAGCAGTTTCGGAGCGGGGAGCCAAGAGACCCAGTACTTC	CASSFGAGSQETQYF
TRBV9	TRBJ1-1	many	TRBD1	TGTGCCAGCAGCTACAACACAGGGGGCACTGAAGCTTTCTTT	CASSYNTGGTEAFF
TRBV24-1	TRBJ2-5	many	.	TGTGCCACCAGTGATTTGGGTGAGACCCAGTACTTC	CATSDLGETQYF
TRBV7-2	TRBJ1-5	many	.	TGTGCCAGCGGAGAAAGGGGAAGTCAGCCCCAGCATTTT	CASGERGSQPQHF
TRBV29-1	TRBJ2-1	few	.	TGCAGCGTTGAGACCTCTTTGGACGGTGAGCAGTTCTTC	CSVETSLDGEQFF
TRBV11-3	TRBJ1-3	many	TRBD1	TGTGCCAGCAGCCCGGGGACAGGCTCCTCTGGAAACACCATATATTTT	CASSPGTGSSGNTIYF
TRBV7-2	TRBJ1-1	many	TRBD1	TGTGCCAGCAGCGACCGGGACAGGATATTCTTT	CASSDRDRIFF